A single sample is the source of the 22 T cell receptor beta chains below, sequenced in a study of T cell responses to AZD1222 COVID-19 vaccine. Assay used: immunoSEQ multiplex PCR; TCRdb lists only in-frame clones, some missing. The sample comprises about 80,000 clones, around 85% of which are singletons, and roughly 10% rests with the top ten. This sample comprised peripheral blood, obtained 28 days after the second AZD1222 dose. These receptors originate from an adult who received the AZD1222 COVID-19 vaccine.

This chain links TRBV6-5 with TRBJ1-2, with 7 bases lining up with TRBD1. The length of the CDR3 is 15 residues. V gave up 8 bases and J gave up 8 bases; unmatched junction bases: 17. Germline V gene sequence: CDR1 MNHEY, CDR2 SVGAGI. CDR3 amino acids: CASYGFAGQSYGYTF. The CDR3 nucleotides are TGTGCCAGCTACGGCTTTGCGGGACAGTCTTACGGCTACACCTTC.

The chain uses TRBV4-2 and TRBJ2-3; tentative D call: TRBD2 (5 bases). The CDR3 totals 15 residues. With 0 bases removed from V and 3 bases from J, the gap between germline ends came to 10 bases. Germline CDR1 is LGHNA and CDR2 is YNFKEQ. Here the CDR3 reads CASSQESRGTDTQYF. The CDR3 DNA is TGTGCCAGCAGCCAAGAGAGTCGGGGTACAGATACGCAGTATTTT.

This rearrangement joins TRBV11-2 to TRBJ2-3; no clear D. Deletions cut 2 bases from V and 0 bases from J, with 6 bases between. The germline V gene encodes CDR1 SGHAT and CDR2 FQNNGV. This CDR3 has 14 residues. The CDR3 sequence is CASSLLVSTDTQYF. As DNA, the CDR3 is TGTGCCAGCAGCTTATTGGTCAGCACAGATACGCAGTATTTT.

The CDR3, as DNA: TGTGCCAGCAGCTTTAGGACAGGGGTCACCGGGGAGCTGTTTTTT. As protein: CASSFRTGVTGELFF. The chain is built from TRBV5-4 and TRBJ2-2, with TRBD1 identical over 9 bases. V dropped 2 bases and J dropped 4; count of bases not matched to a gene: 3. This CDR3 contains 15 residues. CDR1 is SGHNT, CDR2 YYREEE, per germline (reference sequence).

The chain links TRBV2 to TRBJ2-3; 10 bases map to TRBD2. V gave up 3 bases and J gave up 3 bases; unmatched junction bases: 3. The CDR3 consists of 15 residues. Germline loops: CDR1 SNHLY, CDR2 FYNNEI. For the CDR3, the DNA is TGTGCCAGCAGTGATCCTAGCGGGGGAACAGATACGCAGTATTTT. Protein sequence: CASSDPSGGTDTQYF.

In DNA form, the CDR3 reads TGTGCCAGCAGCTTAGCAGTAAGACAGCGGGGAAACACCATATATTTT. It is translated as CASSLAVRQRGNTIYF. The V and J genes are TRBV7-6 and TRBJ1-3, with D possibly TRBD1 on 5 matching bases. This CDR3 is built from 16 residues. The germline CDR1 and CDR2 sequences are SGHVS and FNYEAQ. V lost 0 bases, J lost 4 bases, and 13 bases lay in between.

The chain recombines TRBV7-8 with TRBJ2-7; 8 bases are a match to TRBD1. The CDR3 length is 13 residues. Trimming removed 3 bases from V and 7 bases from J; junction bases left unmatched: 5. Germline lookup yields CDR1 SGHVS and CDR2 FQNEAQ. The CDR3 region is CASSFLDRAEQYF. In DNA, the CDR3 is TGTGCCAGCAGCTTCCTGGACAGGGCAGAGCAGTACTTC.

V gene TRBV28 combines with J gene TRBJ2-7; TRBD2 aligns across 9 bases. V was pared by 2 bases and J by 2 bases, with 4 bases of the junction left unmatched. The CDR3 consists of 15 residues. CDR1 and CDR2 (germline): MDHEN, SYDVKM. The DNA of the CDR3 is TGTGCCAGCAGTTTAGCTGGCGGGGGGGCCTACGAGCAGTACTTC. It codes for CASSLAGGGAYEQYF.

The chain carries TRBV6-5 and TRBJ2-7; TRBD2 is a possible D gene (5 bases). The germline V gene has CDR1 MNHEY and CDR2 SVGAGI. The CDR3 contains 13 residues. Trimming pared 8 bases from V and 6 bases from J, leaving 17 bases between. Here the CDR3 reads CASQVDGLGEQYF. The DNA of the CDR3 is TGTGCCAGCCAGGTAGACGGACTTGGCGAGCAGTACTTC.

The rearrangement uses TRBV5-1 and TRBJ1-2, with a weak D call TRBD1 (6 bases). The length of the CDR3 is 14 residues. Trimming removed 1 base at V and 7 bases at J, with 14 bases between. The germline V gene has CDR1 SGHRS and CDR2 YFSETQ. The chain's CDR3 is CASSLLGGAAGYTF. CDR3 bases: TGCGCCAGCAGCTTGTTAGGGGGGGCGGCTGGCTACACCTTC.

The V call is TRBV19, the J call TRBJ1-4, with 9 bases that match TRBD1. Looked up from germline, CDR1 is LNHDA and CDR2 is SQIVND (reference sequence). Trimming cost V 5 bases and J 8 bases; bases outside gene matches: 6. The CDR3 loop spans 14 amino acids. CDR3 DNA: TGTGCCAGTAGTGAACAGGGGGCGAGAGAAAAACTGTTTTTT. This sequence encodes CASSEQGAREKLFF.

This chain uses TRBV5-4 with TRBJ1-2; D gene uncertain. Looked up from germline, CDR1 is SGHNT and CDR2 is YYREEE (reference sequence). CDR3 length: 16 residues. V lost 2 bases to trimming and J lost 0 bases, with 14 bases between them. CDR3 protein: CASSLSTLGANYGYTF. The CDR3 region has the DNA TGTGCCAGCAGCTTATCCACACTTGGAGCTAACTATGGCTACACCTTC.

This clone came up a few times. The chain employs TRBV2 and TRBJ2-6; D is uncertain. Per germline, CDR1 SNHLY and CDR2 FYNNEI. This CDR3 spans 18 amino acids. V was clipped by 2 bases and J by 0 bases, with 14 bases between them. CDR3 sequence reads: CASSESSAYRSGANVLTF. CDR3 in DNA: TGTGCCAGCAGTGAAAGCTCCGCCTACCGCTCTGGGGCCAACGTCCTGACTTTC. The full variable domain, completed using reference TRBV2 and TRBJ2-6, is EPEVTQTPSHQVTQMGQEVILRCVPISNHLYFYWYRQILGQKVEFLVSFYNNEISEKSEIFDDQFSVERPDGSNFTLKIRSTKLEDSAMYFCASSESSAYRSGANVLTFGAGSRLTVL.

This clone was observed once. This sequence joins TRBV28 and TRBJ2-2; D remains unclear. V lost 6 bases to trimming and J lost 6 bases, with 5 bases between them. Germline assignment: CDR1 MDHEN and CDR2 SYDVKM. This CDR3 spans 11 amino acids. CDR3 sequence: CASSSPGELFF. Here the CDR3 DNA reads TGTGCCAGCAGCTCCCCCGGGGAGCTGTTTTTT.

CDR3 nucleotides: TGTGCCAGCAGTGGGACAGGGCGGCGGGAAAAACTGTTTTTT. It yields the protein CASSGTGRREKLFF. The V call is TRBV25-1, the J call TRBJ1-4; TRBD1 aligns across 8 bases. The germline V gene encodes CDR1 MGHDK and CDR2 SYGVNS. The CDR3 is 14 residues long. The V segment lost 4 bases and the J segment 8 bases; nucleotides outside the gene matches: 6.

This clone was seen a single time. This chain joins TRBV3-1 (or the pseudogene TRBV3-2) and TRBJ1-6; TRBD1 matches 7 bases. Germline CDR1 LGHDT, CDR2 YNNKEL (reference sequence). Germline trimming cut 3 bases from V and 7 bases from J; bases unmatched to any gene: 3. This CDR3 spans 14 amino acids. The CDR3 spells CASSQRGPNSPLHF. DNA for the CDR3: TGTGCCAGCAGCCAGAGGGGGCCCAATTCACCCCTCCACTTT.

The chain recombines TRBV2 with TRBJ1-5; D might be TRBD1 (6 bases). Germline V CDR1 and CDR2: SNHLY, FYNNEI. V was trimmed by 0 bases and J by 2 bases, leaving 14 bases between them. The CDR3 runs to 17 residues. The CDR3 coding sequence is TGTGCCAGCAGTGAAGCGTGGGGGGGGGCAGGCAATCAGCCCCAGCATTTT. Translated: CASSEAWGGAGNQPQHF.

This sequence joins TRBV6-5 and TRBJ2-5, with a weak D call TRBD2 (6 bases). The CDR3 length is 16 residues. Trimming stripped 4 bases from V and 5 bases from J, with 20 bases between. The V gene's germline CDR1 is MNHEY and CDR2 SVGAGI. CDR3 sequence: CASSSTNPGVGETQYF. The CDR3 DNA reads TGTGCCAGCAGTTCCACCAACCCGGGGGTCGGGGAGACCCAGTACTTC.

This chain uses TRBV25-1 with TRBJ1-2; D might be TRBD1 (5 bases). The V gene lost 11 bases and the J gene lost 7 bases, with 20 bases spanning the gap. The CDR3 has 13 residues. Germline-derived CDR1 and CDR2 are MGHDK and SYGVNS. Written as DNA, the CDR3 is TGTGCCGCCCGGGGCGGGGGATCGGGTGGCTACACCTTC. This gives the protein CAARGGGSGGYTF.

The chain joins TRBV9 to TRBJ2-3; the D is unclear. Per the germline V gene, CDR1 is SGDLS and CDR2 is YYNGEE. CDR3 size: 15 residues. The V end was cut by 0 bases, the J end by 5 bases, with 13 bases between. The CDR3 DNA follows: TGTGCCAGCAGCGTAGCTCTACGTCTCCAAGATACGCAGTATTTT. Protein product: CASSVALRLQDTQYF.

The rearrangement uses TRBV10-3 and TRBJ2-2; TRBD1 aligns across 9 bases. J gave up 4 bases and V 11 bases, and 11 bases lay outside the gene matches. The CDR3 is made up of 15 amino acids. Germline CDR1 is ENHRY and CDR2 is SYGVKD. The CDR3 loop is CAATTGTGSTGELFF. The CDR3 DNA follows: TGTGCCGCCACAACCGGGACAGGGAGCACCGGGGAGCTGTTTTTT.

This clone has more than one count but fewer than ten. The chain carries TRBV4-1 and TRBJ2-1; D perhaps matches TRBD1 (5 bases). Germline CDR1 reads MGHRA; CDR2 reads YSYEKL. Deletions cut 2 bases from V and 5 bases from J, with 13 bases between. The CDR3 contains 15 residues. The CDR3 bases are TGCGCCAGCAGCCAATTTGTGACAGTCGACAATGAGCAGTTCTTC. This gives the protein CASSQFVTVDNEQFF.